The 28 T cell receptor beta chains reported below all come from one sample, sequenced in a study of molecular identifiers for immune sequencing clone quantification (dated by TCRdb to the late 2010s). Library preparation employed PCR. Data came from an Illumina HiSeq 4000. TCRdb cleaned the public reads at Q25 with fastp, built clones with MiXCR and kept in-frame beta chains. Every CDR3 protein is listed once, alongside the most common genes and DNA of its rows. The sample table lists 550,000 to 750,000 distinct CDR3 sequences, approximately 20% of them with a count of one. The top ten constitute 0.85% of the sample. The sample comprised naive CD8+ T cells from blood, with Jurkat cell RNA spiked in. This sample's cell subset or site label indicates: FACS-sorted CD8+CD4-CCR7+CD45RA+ naive T cells. These TCRs come from a human donor in good health. Some libraries in this study had Jurkat cell RNA spiked in.

This clonotype was detected ten times or more. V is TRBV7-9 and J is TRBJ1-1, with 7 bases matching TRBD1. From germline, CDR1 is SEHNR and CDR2 FQNEAQ (reference sequence). This CDR3 spans 15 amino acids. The ends lost 7 bases at V and 2 bases at J; junction bases unmatched: 10. CDR3 sequence: CASTKGAGINTEAFF. CDR3 DNA sequence: TGTGCCAGCACCAAGGGGGCCGGAATAAACACTGAAGCTTTCTTT.

This clonotype was counted ten times or more. The chain employs TRBV11-2 and TRBJ2-3; D gene uncertain. Germline V lookup: CDR1 SGHAT, CDR2 FQNNGV. With 2 bases removed from V and 4 bases from J, the gap between germline ends came to 1 base. The CDR3 runs 11 residues. This CDR3 is CASSLPDTQYF. CDR3 in DNA: TGTGCCAGCAGCTTACCAGATACGCAGTATTTT.

This clonotype was counted a few times. The rearrangement uses TRBV24-1 and TRBJ2-2; 7 positions agree with TRBD2. The CDR3 has 13 residues. CDR1 and CDR2 from the germline V gene are KGHDR and SFDVKD. V gave up 4 bases and J gave up 7 bases; unmatched junction bases: 2. CDR3 loop: CATSEVAGGELFF. Here the CDR3 DNA reads TGTGCCACCAGTGAAGTAGCGGGCGGGGAGCTGTTTTTT.

As regards this clonotype: A much larger clone is a single base away; this may be a read error. The rearrangement joins TRBV5-1 to TRBJ2-7, with 7 bases lining up with TRBD2. The CDR3 sequence is 16 residues long. CDR1 is SGHRS and CDR2 is YFSETQ in the germline V gene. CDR3 region: CASSLGAGVSTDERYF. The CDR3 DNA is TGCGCCAGCAGCTTGGGGGCGGGGGTCAGTACGGACGAGCGGTACTTC.

This clonotype showed up just a few times. With a much larger clone just one base away, this may be a read error. The V gene is TRBV7-9, the J gene TRBJ2-7; maybe TRBD1 (6 bases). Germline lookup yields CDR1 SEHNR and CDR2 FQNEAQ (reference sequence). V lost 5 bases and J lost 2, with 13 bases in between. The CDR3 consists of 14 residues. The CDR3 DNA reads TGTGCCAGCAGCCCGTGGGGGCCACCCTACGAGCAGTACTTC. This encodes CASSPWGPPYEQYF.

In the case of this clonotype: This clone may be a read error of a much larger clone one base away. This chain uses TRBV4-1 with TRBJ2-7, with D unresolved. CDR1 MGHRA and CDR2 YSYEKL come from the germline V gene. V was shortened by 3 bases and J by 5 bases, with 23 bases between the two germline ends. The CDR3 totals 17 residues. This chain's CDR3 is CASSHTPKEDGYHEQYF. The CDR3 bases are TGCGCCAGCAGCCACACGCCGAAAGAGGACGGTTACCACGAGCAGTACTTC.

The chain links TRBV6-2 or TRBV6-3 to TRBJ2-7; 9 bases fit TRBD1. The V and J ends lost 10 bases and 5 bases, in that order; junction bases with no gene match: 15. CDR1 is MNHEY, CDR2 SVGEGT, per germline. The CDR3 runs to 15 residues. The CDR3 sequence is CATLTGTGNMDEQYF. The DNA for the CDR3 is TGTGCCACTCTCACCGGGACAGGGAATATGGACGAGCAGTACTTC.

In its sample, this clonotype was seen many times. The CDR3 bases are TGTGCCAGCAGCTTCTCATGGGAGGGTGAGCAGTACTTC. This sequence encodes CASSFSWEGEQYF. The J gene is TRBJ2-7, the V gene TRBV7-3, with 7 bases identical to TRBD2. This CDR3 spans 13 amino acids. V was pared by 3 bases and J by 7 bases, with 6 bases of the junction left unmatched. Germline loops: CDR1 SGHTA, CDR2 FQGTGA. The whole variable domain, filled in from reference TRBV7-3 and TRBJ2-7, reads GAGVSQTPSNKVTEKGKYVELRCDPISGHTALYWYRQSLGQGPEFLIYFQGTGAADDSGLPNDRFFAVRPEGSVSTLKIQRTERGDSAVYLCASSFSWEGEQYFGPGTRLTVT.

This clonotype was recorded many times. The chain recombines TRBV27 with TRBJ2-6; TRBD1 matches 8 bases. The V gene's germline CDR1 is MNHEY and CDR2 SMNVEV (reference sequence). The CDR3 covers 18 residues. Germline trimming cut 6 bases from V and 0 bases from J; bases unmatched to any gene: 10. The CDR3 loop reads CASSNVDRDSSGANVLTF. CDR3 coding DNA: TGTGCCAGCAGCAACGTGGACAGGGATAGCTCTGGGGCCAACGTCCTGACTTTC. The complete variable domain, with remaining parts taken from reference TRBV27 and TRBJ2-6, reads EAQVTQNPRYLITVTGKKLTVTCSQNMNHEYMSWYRQDPGLGLRQIYYSMNVEVTDKGDVPEGYKVSRKEKRNFPLILESPSPNQTSLYFCASSNVDRDSSGANVLTFGAGSRLTVL.

On this clonotype: Just one base apart from a much larger clone, this may be a read error. The V gene is TRBV30, the J gene TRBJ1-4; the D gene is possibly TRBD1 (5 bases). The CDR3 covers 13 residues. Germline V gene sequence: CDR1 GTSNPN, CDR2 SVGIG (reference sequence). The CDR3 coding sequence is TGTGCCTGGAGAGGACCGGGGCATGAAAAACAGTTTTTT. Translation gives CAWRGPGHEKQFF.

Turning to this clonotype: A much larger clone is a single base away; this may be a read error. The genes are TRBV28 and TRBJ2-2; 8 positions match TRBD1. Germline V gene lookup returns CDR1 MDHEN and CDR2 SYDVKM. The CDR3 loop spans 18 amino acids. Here the CDR3 DNA reads TGTGCCATCCCCCAGACCAACGAACAGGGGGATGAGACCGGGGAGCTGCTTTTT. This translates into CAIPQTNEQGDETGELLF.

This clonotype came up a few times. The junction differs from germline at one of its ends, possibly a read error. The gene calls are TRBV5-1 and TRBJ1-1; TRBD1 agrees at 7 bases. CDR3 size: 13 residues. CDR1 is SGHRS, CDR2 YFSETQ, per germline. The CDR3, as DNA: TGCGCCGGCAGCTCTGGACAGGTCGCTGAAGCTTTCTTT. Translation: CAGSSGQVAEAFF.

This clonotype has a count of ten or more. J is TRBJ2-7 and V is TRBV19; D remains ambiguous. The CDR3 runs to 13 residues. Trimming cost V 5 bases and J 2 bases, with 10 bases left between them. Germline values: CDR1 LNHDA, CDR2 SQIVND (reference sequence). CDR3 nucleotide sequence: TGTGCCAGTAGTTTCGAAGACGCCTACGAGCAGTACTTC. As protein: CASSFEDAYEQYF.

A word on this clonotype: Since a much larger clone is just one base distant, this may be a read error. The conserved phenylalanine or tryptophan is not found at the CDR3 terminus, so this likely reflects a read error. V usage is TRBV6-5 and J usage is TRBJ2-7, with D uncertain. The CDR3 is 13 residues long. The V and J ends lost 0 bases and 5 bases respectively, with 8 bases between them. The V gene's germline CDR1 is MNHEY and CDR2 SVGAGI. CDR3 sequence (DNA): TGTGCCAGCAGTTACTCAGTCAGTAACGAGCAGTACTTA. This gives the protein CASSYSVSNEQYL.

This clonotype showed up many times. The chain employs TRBV20-1 and TRBJ2-3; no firm D call. Germline V gene data show CDR1 as DFQATT and CDR2 as SNEGSKA (reference sequence). The CDR3 extends over 15 amino acids. Trimming removed 6 bases at V and 2 bases at J, with 18 bases between. The CDR3 sequence: CSADRTDQTTDTQYF. Here the CDR3 DNA reads TGCAGTGCGGATAGGACCGACCAGACCACAGATACGCAGTATTTT.

This sequence joins TRBV4-1 and TRBJ2-2; 10 nucleotides align to TRBD1. Germline V gene data show CDR1 as MGHRA and CDR2 as YSYEKL. The CDR3 runs 16 residues. V dropped 3 bases and J dropped 8; count of bases not matched to a gene: 9. CDR3 DNA sequence: TGCGCCAGCAGCCACCGGGGGACAGGGGAGATTGGGGAGCTGTTTTTT. This encodes CASSHRGTGEIGELFF.

This clonotype was detected ten times or more. The CDR3 spells CSVGGGQPRADTQYF. CDR3 bases: TGCAGCGTTGGCGGGGGACAACCGAGGGCAGATACGCAGTATTTT. The chain has TRBV29-1 and TRBJ2-3; weak D call: TRBD2 (7 bases). The CDR3 consists of 15 residues. Germline V gene data show CDR1 as SQVTM and CDR2 as ANQGSEA. Deletions cut 4 bases from V and 4 bases from J, with 18 bases between.

This clonotype was detected many times. The CDR3 is CASSRRGTPDEQFF. DNA for the CDR3: TGTGCCAGCAGCAGAAGGGGGACACCCGATGAGCAGTTCTTC. The V call is TRBV6-2 or TRBV6-3, the J call TRBJ2-1; D possibly corresponds to TRBD1 (6 bases). Germline assignment: CDR1 MNHEY and CDR2 SVGEGT. Trimming shortened V by 6 bases and J by 8 bases, and 17 bases separated the two germline ends. The CDR3 has 14 residues.

The chain carries TRBV20-1 and TRBJ2-7; TRBD2 might be the D (6 bases). The CDR3 runs 16 residues. Germline V gene data show CDR1 as DFQATT and CDR2 as SNEGSKA (reference sequence). Trimming took off 6 bases at V and 3 bases at J, with 24 bases between the two ends. DNA of the CDR3: TGCAGTGCCCCAGATCATCTTACCGGGAGATTCTACGAGCAGTACTTC. Amino acids: CSAPDHLTGRFYEQYF.

This clonotype was picked up many times. V and J are TRBV6-5 and TRBJ2-1, with D unresolved. This CDR3 is built from 14 residues. Germline values: CDR1 MNHEY, CDR2 SVGAGI. Trimming shortened V by 5 bases and J by 6 bases, and 14 bases separated the two germline ends. In nucleotides, the CDR3 is TGTGCCAGCAGTCTCACCCCCAGCGTCAATGAGCAGTTCTTC. It is translated as CASSLTPSVNEQFF.

Comments on this clonotype: This may come from a read error, since a much larger clone is one base off. This chain uses TRBV30 with TRBJ2-7, with D perhaps matching TRBD1 (6 bases). V was clipped by 8 bases and J by 0 bases, with 17 bases between them. CDR1 is GTSNPN, CDR2 SVGIG, per germline (reference sequence). The CDR3 is 14 amino acids. DNA of the CDR3: TGTGCCGGGACCGACAGGTACAACTCCTACGAGCAGTACTTC. Its protein is CAGTDRYNSYEQYF. Full variable domain (missing parts from reference TRBV30 and TRBJ2-7): SQTIHQWPATLVQPVGSPLSLECTVEGTSNPNLYWYRQAAGRGLQLLFYSVGIGQISSEVPQNLSASRPQDRQFILSSKKLLLSDSGFYLCAGTDRYNSYEQYFGPGTRLTVT.

This clonotype was observed many times. In nucleotides, the CDR3 is TGCAGTGCCATCGGACTAGCGGGGACACCTTACGAGCAGTACTTC. It yields the protein CSAIGLAGTPYEQYF. The chain joins TRBV20-1 to TRBJ2-7; 12 bases map to TRBD2. Germline V gene data show CDR1 as DFQATT and CDR2 as SNEGSKA (reference sequence). V was clipped by 6 bases and J by 4 bases; unmatched bases: 10. The CDR3 loop spans 15 amino acids.

This clonotype was detected ten times or more. The chain links TRBV6-6 to TRBJ2-4; D might be TRBD1 (6 bases). V was pared by 6 bases and J by 0 bases, with 15 bases between. Germline loops: CDR1 MNHNY, CDR2 SVGAGI (reference sequence). CDR3 size: 16 residues. The CDR3: CASRRPQGLAKNIQYF. CDR3 coding DNA: TGTGCCAGCAGGAGACCTCAGGGGCTAGCCAAAAACATTCAGTACTTC.

This clonotype was counted a few times. The J gene is TRBJ2-1, the V gene TRBV7-6; maybe TRBD2 (7 bases). Trimming left V 5 bases short and J 3 bases short, with 14 bases between. Germline V gene lookup returns CDR1 SGHVS and CDR2 FNYEAQ. The CDR3 consists of 15 residues. This CDR3 reads CASSRGSSGYNEQFF. The CDR3 coding sequence is TGTGCCAGCAGCAGGGGGTCTAGCGGCTACAATGAGCAGTTCTTC.

This chain uses TRBV21-1 with TRBJ1-5. TRBV21-1 is assigned pseudogene status. CDR3 length equals 17 residues. The CDR3 bases are TGTGCCAGCAGCAAGAGGGAAGGATCCAATAGCAATCAGCCCCAGCATTTT. The encoded protein is CASSKREGSNSNQPQHF.

The sample holds many counts of this clonotype. V gene TRBV4-3 combines with J gene TRBJ2-3, with unresolved D. The CDR3 is 13 residues long. Deletions cut 0 bases from V and 4 bases from J, with 5 bases between. The germline CDR1 and CDR2 sequences are LGHNA and YSLEER. The CDR3 DNA sequence: TGCGCCAGCAGCCAAGAACTTGCAGATACGCAGTATTTT. Translated: CASSQELADTQYF.

This clonotype was recorded many times. The V gene is TRBV29-1, the J gene TRBJ2-5, with TRBD2 matching 8 bases. This CDR3 region has 14 residues. From germline, CDR1 is SQVTM and CDR2 ANQGSEA. V dropped 7 bases and J dropped 0; count of bases not matched to a gene: 7. The CDR3 region is CSGTRSGNQETQYF. CDR3 bases: TGCAGCGGTACCCGTAGCGGGAACCAAGAGACCCAGTACTTC.

In DNA, the CDR3 is TGTGCCAGCAGTGAATTTCCCGGGAACACTGAAGCTTTCTTT. As protein: CASSEFPGNTEAFF. V is TRBV2 and J is TRBJ1-1; no clear D. V shed 2 bases and J shed 1 base, with 8 bases lying between them. The CDR3 is 14 residues long. Per the germline V gene, CDR1 is SNHLY and CDR2 is FYNNEI.